The 29 T cell receptor beta chains reported below all come from one sample, sequenced in a study of shared clonotypes between healthy human individuals (dated by TCRdb to about 2020). Libraries were built with the immunoSEQ multiplex PCR assay. Drawn from immuneACCESS, this table holds only the in-frame rearrangements with V and J called that TCRdb kept. Clones are partly lost; checked studies trace under half to an unresolved V gene and leave the rest unexplained. The sample table lists roughly 640,000 clones, less than 85% of them with a count of one. About 1.8% of the sample rests with the top ten. The specimen was memory CD4+ T cells sorted from blood. What the cell subset or site label conveys for this sample: CD45RA-negative fraction. These receptors came from a woman aged 25 to 39 in good health.

CDR3 DNA: TGCAGCGTTGTTGGGACAGGGCCGGAGGAGCAGTACTTC. It yields the protein CSVVGTGPEEQYF. The chain combines TRBV29-1 with TRBJ2-5; the match to TRBD1 covers 9 bases. The junction had 11 bases not matched to a gene; V was cut back by 4 bases and J by 11 bases. CDR1 and CDR2 (germline): SQVTM, ANQGSEA. The CDR3 extends over 13 amino acids.

This chain connects TRBV7-9 to TRBJ2-5; D perhaps matches TRBD2 (6 bases). Germline V gene data show CDR1 as SEHNR and CDR2 as FQNEAQ (reference sequence). V dropped 8 bases and J dropped 2 bases, with 15 bases sitting between them. The CDR3 loop spans 14 amino acids. The CDR3: CASGGRGEQETQYF. The CDR3 DNA reads TGTGCCAGCGGCGGGCGCGGGGAACAAGAGACCCAGTACTTC.

The chain couples TRBV7-2 to TRBJ2-2; 13 nucleotides agree with TRBD2. CDR3 length equals 17 residues. V gave up 5 bases and J gave up 2 bases; unmatched junction bases: 5. Germline CDR1 SGHTA, CDR2 FQGNSA. CDR3 in DNA: TGTGCCAGCAGCGAGGGACTAGCGGGACTAAACACCGGGGAGCTGTTTTTT. As protein: CASSEGLAGLNTGELFF.

This clone was found many times. The rearrangement uses TRBV21-1 and TRBJ2-7. TRBV21-1 is deemed a pseudogene. CDR3 length: 16 residues. As DNA, the CDR3 is TGTGCCAGCAGCAAACTTAACCGGATGAGCACCTACGAGCAGTACTTC. This translates into CASSKLNRMSTYEQYF.

The chain joins TRBV7-2 to TRBJ2-7, with 8 bases fitting TRBD2. Germline CDR1 reads SGHTA; CDR2 reads FQGNSA. The CDR3 runs to 15 residues. V dropped 2 bases and J dropped 3; count of bases not matched to a gene: 6. The CDR3 reads CASSLKSGRIYEQYF. The CDR3, as DNA: TGTGCCAGCAGCTTAAAGAGCGGGAGAATCTACGAGCAGTACTTC.

V gene TRBV28 combines with J gene TRBJ2-7; 10 bases are shared with TRBD2. In germline, CDR1 is MDHEN, CDR2 SYDVKM. V was clipped by 6 bases and J by 9 bases; unmatched bases: 14. The CDR3 is made up of 15 amino acids. The CDR3, as DNA: TGTGCCAGCAGCTCCCCTAGCGGGAGTATCTTGGGGCAGTACTTC. This codes for CASSSPSGSILGQYF.

The chain is built from TRBV5-6 and TRBJ2-5; possible D gene TRBD2, 5 bases. V lost 3 bases and J 6 bases, leaving 18 bases between the germline ends. The CDR3 totals 15 residues. CDR1 is SGHDT, CDR2 YYEEEE, per germline. The CDR3 region is CASSYTGAGGQTQYF. The CDR3 nucleotides read TGTGCCAGCAGCTATACCGGTGCCGGAGGCCAGACCCAGTACTTC.

This sequence joins TRBV30 and TRBJ1-4; D ambiguous. Deletions cut 0 bases from V and 6 bases from J, with 8 bases between. CDR3 length: 13 amino acids. Looked up from germline, CDR1 is GTSNPN and CDR2 is SVGIG (reference sequence). CDR3 DNA sequence: TGTGCCTGGAGTGTCCAGGCGGATGAAAAACTGTTTTTT. Amino acid sequence: CAWSVQADEKLFF. The full variable domain, rest sourced from reference TRBV30 and TRBJ1-4, is SQTIHQWPATLVQPVGSPLSLECTVEGTSNPNLYWYRQAAGRGLQLLFYSVGIGQISSEVPQNLSASRPQDRQFILSSKKLLLSDSGFYLCAWSVQADEKLFFGSGTQLSVL.

This clone was recorded once. The V gene is TRBV18, the J gene TRBJ2-1; TRBD2 might be the D (6 bases). Trimming left V 6 bases short and J 0 bases short, with 9 bases between. The CDR3 length is 14 residues. The V gene's germline CDR1 is KGHSH and CDR2 LQKENI. The CDR3 sequence is CASSSTSSYNEQFF. In DNA, the CDR3 is TGTGCCAGCTCGTCGACTAGCTCCTACAATGAGCAGTTCTTC. Combining the CDR3 with reference TRBV18 and TRBJ2-1 gives the whole variable domain NAGVMQNPRHLVRRRGQEARLRCSPMKGHSHVYWYRQLPEEGLKFMVYLQKENIIDESGMPKERFSAEFPKEGPSILRIQQVVRGDSAAYFCASSSTSSYNEQFFGPGTRLTVL.

The chain has TRBV16 and TRBJ1-1; 8 positions match TRBD1. This CDR3 is built from 12 residues. With 4 bases clipped from V and 6 bases from J, the junction kept 1 base outside the gene matches. Germline loops: CDR1 KGHSY, CDR2 FQNENV. The CDR3 nucleotides are TGTGCCAGCAGCCCGGACAGGGCTGAAGCTTTCTTT. Encoded protein: CASSPDRAEAFF.

The V call is TRBV16, the J call TRBJ1-2, with unresolved D. Trimming stripped 0 bases from V and 1 base from J, with 12 bases between. The CDR3 totals 16 residues. Germline-derived CDR1 and CDR2 are KGHSY and FQNENV. CDR3 residues: CASSQSGQPFNYGYTF. In DNA form, the CDR3 reads TGTGCCAGCAGCCAATCGGGCCAGCCTTTTAACTATGGCTACACCTTC.

V is TRBV10-1 and J is TRBJ2-3, with unresolved D. Germline values: CDR1 WNHNN, CDR2 SYGVQD (reference sequence). Trimming left V 2 bases short and J 4 bases short, with 4 bases between. The length of the CDR3 is 12 residues. For the CDR3, the DNA is TGCGCCAGCAGTGAGGGCTCAGATACGCAGTATTTT. Protein sequence: CASSEGSDTQYF.

The V and J genes are TRBV19 and TRBJ2-5; no clear D. The germline gives CDR1 LNHDA, CDR2 SQIVND (reference sequence). V lost 1 base and J lost 4, with 4 bases in between. The CDR3 runs to 12 residues. Here the CDR3 reads CASSIAGETQYF. As DNA, the CDR3 is TGTGCCAGTAGTATAGCGGGAGAGACCCAGTACTTC.

V usage is TRBV7-9 and J usage is TRBJ2-1, with D perhaps TRBD1 (6 bases). CDR3 length: 15 amino acids. Germline V lookup: CDR1 SEHNR, CDR2 FQNEAQ (reference sequence). With 1 base removed from V and 2 bases from J, the gap between germline ends came to 9 bases. The CDR3 DNA reads as TGTGCCAGCAGCTTAGACAGGGCCACCTACAATGAGCAGTTCTTC. This encodes CASSLDRATYNEQFF.

This rearrangement joins TRBV19 to TRBJ1-2; D is ambiguous. Trimming cost V 5 bases and J 3 bases, with 16 bases left between them. Germline CDR1 and CDR2: LNHDA and SQIVND (reference sequence). The CDR3 loop spans 15 amino acids. This CDR3 is CASSVRRDVYYGYTF. CDR3 nucleotides: TGTGCCAGTAGTGTAAGGAGGGATGTCTACTATGGCTACACCTTC.

This chain uses TRBV19 with TRBJ2-5; 8 bases agree with TRBD2. The J call may be mistaken, given a closer DNA end match to TRBJ2-7. This CDR3 is 15 amino acids long. The germline V gene encodes CDR1 LNHDA and CDR2 SQIVND (reference sequence). CDR3 DNA: TGTGCCAGTAGTGGCAGAGGACTAGCCCCACACGAGCAGTACTTC. It translates to CASSGRGLAPHEQYF.

This chain uses TRBV4-1 with TRBJ1-2; 7 bases are shared with TRBD1. CDR3 length equals 16 residues. With 3 bases clipped from V and 4 bases from J, the junction kept 11 bases outside the gene matches. Germline lookup yields CDR1 MGHRA and CDR2 YSYEKL. The CDR3 region is CASSHSNRGAVYGYTF. CDR3 nucleotide sequence: TGCGCCAGCAGCCACAGCAACAGGGGAGCGGTCTATGGCTACACCTTC.

V gene TRBV5-4 combines with J gene TRBJ1-2, with 12 bases fitting TRBD1. The CDR3 runs to 15 residues. J was trimmed by 6 bases and V by 4 bases; bases with no gene match: 7. Germline V gene sequence: CDR1 SGHNT, CDR2 YYREEE (reference sequence). The DNA of the CDR3 is TGTGCCAGCAGCCGTATCGGGACAGGGGGCGATGGCTACACCTTC. It encodes CASSRIGTGGDGYTF.

The rearrangement uses TRBV6-5 and TRBJ2-3; 7 bases are shared with TRBD2. The CDR3 consists of 15 residues. The germline V gene has CDR1 MNHEY and CDR2 SVGAGI. V lost 6 bases, J lost 0 bases, and 6 bases stayed unmatched. This chain's CDR3 is CASRARGGSTDTQYF. The CDR3 bases are TGTGCCAGCAGGGCTCGCGGGGGAAGCACAGATACGCAGTATTTT.

This clone was observed a few times. The chain joins TRBV2 to TRBJ1-2; D ambiguous. The germline gives CDR1 SNHLY, CDR2 FYNNEI. The CDR3 loop spans 14 amino acids. Trimming shortened V by 2 bases and J by 0 bases, and 7 bases separated the two germline ends. As DNA, the CDR3 is TGTGCCAGCAGTGAACCAGACACTAACTATGGCTACACCTTC. Its translation is CASSEPDTNYGYTF.

This rearrangement joins TRBV7-8 to TRBJ2-5, with D maybe TRBD2 (6 bases). The germline V gene encodes CDR1 SGHVS and CDR2 FQNEAQ. Trimming took off 5 bases at V and 0 bases at J, with 10 bases between the two ends. The CDR3 length is 14 residues. Here the CDR3 reads CASSPGGNQETQYF. DNA for the CDR3: TGTGCCAGCAGCCCCGGGGGTAACCAAGAGACCCAGTACTTC.

V usage is TRBV5-1 and J usage is TRBJ2-7; 9 nucleotides align to TRBD1. The V segment lost 2 bases and the J segment 6 bases; nucleotides outside the gene matches: 12. Germline V gene sequence: CDR1 SGHRS, CDR2 YFSETQ. This CDR3 spans 16 amino acids. The CDR3 protein is CASSFKTGQGGSEQYF. The CDR3 DNA sequence: TGCGCCAGCAGCTTTAAGACGGGACAGGGAGGTTCCGAGCAGTACTTC.

This chain uses TRBV5-8 with TRBJ2-7; tentatively, D is TRBD1 or TRBD2 (5 bases each). The germline V gene has CDR1 SGHTS and CDR2 YDEGEE. CDR3 length: 17 amino acids. Trimming shortened V by 1 base and J by 4 bases, and 21 bases separated the two germline ends. CDR3 sequence (DNA): TGTGCCAGCAGCTTGTTGTTTCCCGGGACCGAGGGTTACGAGCAGTACTTC. Its translation: CASSLLFPGTEGYEQYF.

Concerning this clone itself: One junction end does not reproduce the germline sequence, and a read error may be involved. This chain uses TRBV19 with TRBJ1-1; D may be TRBD1 (5 bases). This CDR3 comprises 13 residues. Germline V gives CDR1 LNHDA, CDR2 SQIVND (reference sequence). Here the CDR3 reads CASSIRGNPEAFF. The DNA of the CDR3 is TGTGCCAGTAGTATTCGGGGGAACCCTGAAGCTTTCTTT.

The chain has TRBV27 and TRBJ2-1, with 8 bases matching TRBD2. The V and J ends lost 4 bases and 15 bases, in that order; junction bases with no gene match: 11. The CDR3 sequence is 13 residues long. Germline lookup yields CDR1 MNHEY and CDR2 SMNVEV (reference sequence). DNA for the CDR3: TGTGCCAGCAGTTCTGGGGGTAGCGGGACCCCGTTCTTC. This translates into CASSSGGSGTPFF.

This rearrangement joins TRBV19 to TRBJ2-1; D is unclear. V lost 8 bases and J 1 base, leaving 15 bases between the germline ends. The germline CDR1 and CDR2 sequences are LNHDA and SQIVND (reference sequence). This CDR3 is 15 amino acids long. The CDR3 DNA is TGTGCCAGTGCAAGGCAAAGCCAATCCTACAATGAGCAGTTCTTC. Amino acids: CASARQSQSYNEQFF. Full variable domain (remainder filled in from reference TRBV19 and TRBJ2-1): DGGITQSPKYLFRKEGQNVTLSCEQNLNHDAMYWYRQDPGQGLRLIYYSQIVNDFQKGDIAEGYSVSREKKESFPLTVTSAQKNPTAFYLCASARQSQSYNEQFFGPGTRLTVL.

This clone was detected many times. The gene calls are TRBV29-1 and TRBJ2-3; 9 positions match TRBD2. The V gene's germline CDR1 is SQVTM and CDR2 ANQGSEA. The CDR3 consists of 15 residues. Unmatched junction bases numbered 5, after V lost 2 bases and J lost 2 bases. CDR3 sequence: CSVELAGTSTDTQYF. CDR3 DNA: TGCAGCGTTGAACTAGCGGGAACTTCCACAGATACGCAGTATTTT.

The chain couples TRBV7-2 to TRBJ1-1; D gene unclear. Germline V gene sequence: CDR1 SGHTA, CDR2 FQGNSA. CDR3 length: 12 amino acids. The V and J ends lost 5 bases and 7 bases respectively, with 11 bases between them. The CDR3 DNA follows: TGTGCCAGCAGCCGCGATCGGGGTGAAGCTTTCTTT. It yields the protein CASSRDRGEAFF.

The chain recombines TRBV5-4 with TRBJ1-1, with TRBD1 identical over 10 bases. This CDR3 has 15 residues. Trimming cost V 2 bases and J 2 bases; bases outside gene matches: 3. Germline V gene data show CDR1 as SGHNT and CDR2 as YYREEE (reference sequence). This chain's CDR3 is CASSFGTGVNTEAFF. CDR3 bases: TGTGCCAGCAGCTTTGGGACAGGGGTTAACACTGAAGCTTTCTTT.